This entry lists 22 T cell receptor beta chains sequenced from one sample in a study of cytomegalovirus exposure and HLA in healthy donors. Primers included in the PCR were 60 Vbeta and 13 Jbeta primers. The protocol was immunoSEQ multiplex PCR, while the TCRdb copy is restricted to in-frame clones and leaves out a portion. Of around 140,000 clones listed, more than 7.5% were seen once; the top ten hold 1.5% to 2%. Sample: PBMCs. These receptors were obtained from a man aged 50-60 years in good health and CMV-seronegative.

The chain couples TRBV28 to TRBJ2-3; D unclear. The CDR3 runs 14 residues. CDR1 is MDHEN, CDR2 SYDVKM, per germline. V lost 4 bases and J 5 bases, leaving 13 bases between the germline ends. The CDR3 spells CASSSNYRRDTQYF. DNA for the CDR3: TGTGCCAGCAGTTCTAACTATCGACGAGATACGCAGTATTTT.

This sequence joins TRBV5-5 and TRBJ2-5, with 14 bases identical to TRBD2. V lost 3 bases to trimming and J lost 5 bases; unmatched junction nucleotides: 6. CDR3 size: 16 residues. The germline V gene has CDR1 SGHKS and CDR2 YYEKEE (reference sequence). The CDR3 loop is CASSWGLAGVRETQYF. CDR3 nucleotides: TGTGCCAGCAGCTGGGGACTAGCGGGAGTTCGTGAGACCCAGTACTTC.

About this clone itself: Relative to the germline gene, one junction end is altered; a read error may explain this. The chain recombines TRBV7-7 with TRBJ2-1; TRBD1 is a possible D gene (5 bases). Germline values: CDR1 SSHAT, CDR2 FNYEAQ (reference sequence). The length of the CDR3 is 13 residues. The CDR3 DNA is TGTGCTAGCAGCCGGCAAAGGGCAGGGGAGCAGTTCTTC. Translated, it gives CASSRQRAGEQFF.

This clone was seen a few times. The chain carries TRBV7-9 and TRBJ1-2, with 9 bases aligning to TRBD1. V gave up 5 bases and J gave up 4 bases; unmatched junction bases: 5. The germline CDR1 and CDR2 sequences are SEHNR and FQNEAQ (reference sequence). The CDR3 runs 14 residues. This CDR3 reads CASSPAGQGYGYTF. The CDR3 DNA reads as TGTGCCAGCAGCCCCGCGGGACAGGGCTATGGCTACACCTTC.

The CDR3 here is CAWRRGGWDTIYF. The DNA for the CDR3 is TGTGCCTGGCGCCGCGGGGGTTGGGACACCATATATTTT. This chain links TRBV30 with TRBJ1-3, with a weak D call TRBD1 (5 bases). The CDR3 consists of 13 residues. The V end lost 5 bases, the J end lost 8 bases, and 16 bases lay between the germline ends. Per germline, CDR1 GTSNPN and CDR2 SVGIG (reference sequence).

The chain joins TRBV5-1 to TRBJ1-2; TRBD1 matches 9 bases. The CDR3 loop spans 14 amino acids. Germline V gene data show CDR1 as SGHRS and CDR2 as YFSETQ. V was clipped by 4 bases and J by 8 bases; unmatched bases: 9. The CDR3 is CASSVGQGTGGYTF. CDR3 bases: TGCGCCAGCAGCGTCGGACAGGGGACGGGGGGCTACACCTTC.

This chain joins TRBV11-2 and TRBJ2-5; D gene ambiguous. The DNA end favors TRBJ2-7, so the J call may be wrong. Germline CDR1 SGHAT, CDR2 FQNNGV. The length of the CDR3 is 14 residues. In DNA form, the CDR3 reads TGTGCCAGCAGCTTAGTACAGAGCTCCTACGAGCAGTACTTC. Amino acid sequence: CASSLVQSSYEQYF.

This chain links TRBV5-1 with TRBJ2-7; 8 bases fit TRBD2. The J segment lost 6 bases and the V segment lost 1 base, leaving 21 bases of the junction unmatched. From germline, CDR1 is SGHRS and CDR2 YFSETQ. The CDR3 totals 19 residues. The CDR3 sequence: CASSLRGGGFSWEVREQYF. Written as DNA, the CDR3 is TGCGCCAGCAGCTTGAGAGGCGGGGGGTTCTCTTGGGAGGTCCGCGAGCAGTACTTC.

This clone was counted between two and nine times. This chain connects TRBV9 to TRBJ1-1, with D tentatively TRBD1 (6 bases). CDR1 is SGDLS and CDR2 is YYNGEE in the germline V gene. The CDR3 sequence is 16 residues long. Trimming stripped 0 bases from V and 11 bases from J, with 23 bases between. The CDR3 loop reads CASSVGVTGYEAVAFF. The DNA of the CDR3 is TGTGCCAGCAGCGTAGGGGTCACAGGGTATGAAGCTGTGGCTTTCTTT.

V gene TRBV28 combines with J gene TRBJ2-1; 11 positions agree with TRBD2. The CDR3 is 14 amino acids. V shed 10 bases and J 9 bases; nucleotides not matched to a gene: 11. The germline CDR1 and CDR2 sequences are MDHEN and SYDVKM. CDR3 bases: TGTGCCACCCTAACTAGCGGGAGAAGGGGTGAGCAGTTCTTC. This translates into CATLTSGRRGEQFF.

The rearrangement links TRBV13 to TRBJ1-2; the D is unclear. The CDR3 is 13 residues long. Trimming stripped 2 bases from V and 5 bases from J, with 9 bases between. Per the germline V gene, CDR1 is PRHDT and CDR2 is FYEKMQ (reference sequence). CDR3 amino acids: CASSLSLTYGYTF. CDR3 nucleotides: TGTGCCAGCAGCTTATCCCTGACTTATGGCTACACCTTC.

The chain couples TRBV6-5 to TRBJ2-7; 8 bases are a match to TRBD2. Germline CDR1 is MNHEY and CDR2 is SVGAGI. V trimming: 0 bases; J trimming: 3 bases; junction bases outside the gene matches: 7. The CDR3 spans 16 residues. The chain's CDR3 is CASSYSEREGLYEQYF. In DNA form, the CDR3 reads TGTGCCAGCAGTTACTCGGAACGGGAGGGCCTCTACGAGCAGTACTTC.

In this sample, this clone turned up many times. This rearrangement joins TRBV19 to TRBJ1-1; 8 bases line up with TRBD1. The CDR3 is 14 residues long. Germline assignment: CDR1 LNHDA and CDR2 SQIVND (reference sequence). V gave up 5 bases and J gave up 3 bases; unmatched junction bases: 5. The CDR3 sequence: CASSQDRVDTEAFF. The CDR3 DNA reads TGTGCCAGTAGTCAGGACAGGGTGGACACTGAAGCTTTCTTT.

The chain has TRBV30 and TRBJ1-4; 7 nucleotides agree with TRBD1. The V gene's germline CDR1 is GTSNPN and CDR2 SVGIG (reference sequence). The CDR3 sequence is 13 residues long. V trimming: 4 bases; J trimming: 7 bases; junction bases outside the gene matches: 6. CDR3 DNA: TGTGCCTGGAACCGCAACAGGGGTGAAAAACTGTTTTTT. It translates to CAWNRNRGEKLFF.

This clone has a handful of counts. The chain couples TRBV6-5 to TRBJ2-6; D may be TRBD1 (6 bases). V lost 5 bases to trimming and J lost 3 bases, with 11 bases between them. CDR3 length: 15 amino acids. Germline lookup yields CDR1 MNHEY and CDR2 SVGAGI. Written as DNA, the CDR3 is TGTGCCAGCAGTCCCGGACAGTATGGGGCCAACGTCCTGACTTTC. Its translation: CASSPGQYGANVLTF.

The gene calls are TRBV7-2 and TRBJ1-1; D uncertain. Trimming shortened V by 0 bases and J by 1 base, and 9 bases separated the two germline ends. Germline V gives CDR1 SGHTA, CDR2 FQGNSA. There are 15 residues in the CDR3. CDR3 in amino acids: CASSLAQRGNTEAFF. The CDR3 DNA sequence: TGTGCCAGCAGCTTAGCGCAGCGGGGGAACACTGAAGCTTTCTTT. The variable domain in full, completed from reference TRBV7-2 and TRBJ1-1, reads GAGVSQSPSNKVTEKGKDVELRCDPISGHTALYWYRQSLGQGLEFLIYFQGNSAPDKSGLPSDRFSAERTGGSVSTLTIQRTQQEDSAVYLCASSLAQRGNTEAFFGQGTRLTVV.

V and J are TRBV30 and TRBJ1-4; D is unclear. The germline gives CDR1 GTSNPN, CDR2 SVGIG (reference sequence). The CDR3 has 13 amino acids. Trimming took off 2 bases at V and 8 bases at J, with 12 bases between the two ends. CDR3 region: CAWSPSTEEKLFF. The CDR3 bases are TGTGCCTGGAGTCCCTCGACTGAGGAAAAACTGTTTTTT.

This clone has more than one count but fewer than ten. The chain carries TRBV11-2 and TRBJ1-1, with 9 nucleotides matching TRBD1. The V segment lost 4 bases and the J segment 3 bases; nucleotides outside the gene matches: 3. The CDR3 is made up of 14 amino acids. From germline, CDR1 is SGHAT and CDR2 FQNNGV. The CDR3 loop is CASSYRDRDTEAFF. CDR3 DNA: TGTGCCAGCAGCTATCGGGACAGGGACACTGAAGCTTTCTTT. Complete variable domain (other parts from reference TRBV11-2 and TRBJ1-1): EAGVAQSPRYKIIEKRQSVAFWCNPISGHATLYWYQQILGQGPKLLIQFQNNGVVDDSQLPKDRFSAERLKGVDSTLKIQPAKLEDSAVYLCASSYRDRDTEAFFGQGTRLTVV.

The J gene is TRBJ2-3, the V gene TRBV7-9, with D possibly TRBD2 on 5 matching bases. Germline V CDR1 and CDR2: SEHNR, FQNEAQ (reference sequence). This CDR3 comprises 15 residues. Trimming removed 5 bases at V and 4 bases at J, with 16 bases between. The CDR3 DNA follows: TGTGCCAGCAGCCCGGCCCCCTCGGGGTCAGATACGCAGTATTTT. This translates into CASSPAPSGSDTQYF. The full variable domain, with the rest looked up from reference TRBV7-9 and TRBJ2-3, is DTGVSQNPRHKITKRGQNVTFRCDPISEHNRLYWYRQTLGQGPEFLTYFQNEAQLEKSRLLSDRFSAERPKGSFSTLEIQRTEQGDSAMYLCASSPAPSGSDTQYFGPGTRLTVL.

There are a few counts of this clone. V and J are TRBV6-5 and TRBJ2-5; D is perhaps TRBD1 (6 bases). Trimming took 6 bases from V and 5 from J, leaving 13 bases between them. This CDR3 has 13 amino acids. Germline CDR1 MNHEY, CDR2 SVGAGI. CDR3 in amino acids: CASRGTGTETQYF. The CDR3 DNA sequence: TGTGCCAGCAGAGGAACAGGGACGGAGACCCAGTACTTC.

This clone was found a few times. The chain joins TRBV15 to TRBJ1-4; 10 positions match TRBD1. The germline V gene encodes CDR1 LNHNV and CDR2 YYDKDF (reference sequence). V shed 3 bases, J shed 5 bases, and the junction held 9 bases outside the gene matches. There are 17 residues in the CDR3. This CDR3 is CATSSPEPGQGNEKLFF. For the CDR3, the DNA is TGTGCCACCAGCAGTCCCGAGCCGGGACAGGGGAATGAAAAACTGTTTTTT.

The sample holds a few counts of this clone. The J gene is TRBJ1-2, the V gene TRBV11-2; D is perhaps TRBD1 (5 bases). Deletions cut 1 base from V and 0 bases from J, with 9 bases between. The germline V gene encodes CDR1 SGHAT and CDR2 FQNNGV. The CDR3 length is 15 residues. CDR3 coding DNA: TGTGCCAGCAGCTTAGCGGGGGGAACTAACTATGGCTACACCTTC. Protein: CASSLAGGTNYGYTF.